This paragraph covers one T cell receptor (beta chain) sequence. This sample is drawn from a study of identical twins. V was pared by 5 bases and J by 9 bases, with 14 bases of the junction left unmatched. This CDR3 comprises 15 residues. Germline V gene sequence: CDR1 SGHRS, CDR2 YFSETQ. TCRdb re-called the 5' RACE reads with MiXCR, one entry per CDR3 protein. The data contain roughly 720,000 distinct CDR3 sequences, roughly 20% of them singletons. The data also belong to a second study, concerning T cells expressing NK-cell markers.

The origin of this receptor is a woman between 18 and 30 years old in good health. The J gene is TRBJ2-1, the V gene TRBV5-1; the match to TRBD2 covers 7 bases. Specimen: PBMCs. CDR3 protein: CASRPSPRELGEQFF. The CDR3 DNA reads TGCGCCAGCAGACCCTCCCCGCGGGAGTTAGGTGAGCAGTTCTTC.